This passage covers 24 T cell receptor beta chains from one sample sequenced in a study of shared clonotypes between healthy human individuals. Libraries were prepared by immunoSEQ multiplex PCR; TCRdb keeps only in-frame clonotypes and omits some of them. The sample contains around 550,000 clones, 90% to 97% of which appear only once. The specimen sequenced was naive CD4+ T cells sorted from blood. Subset noted: CD45RA+ positively selected. These receptors were collected from a woman between 25 and 40 years old in good health.

The chain links TRBV5-1 to TRBJ2-6, with D possibly being TRBD1 or TRBD2 (5 bases each). The CDR3 extends over 17 amino acids. V lost 2 bases to trimming and J lost 7 bases, with 19 bases between them. CDR1 and CDR2 from the germline V gene are SGHRS and YFSETQ. CDR3 bases: TGCGCCAGCAGCTTTGGGACCCAGGTGCCCGGTGCCAACGTCCTGACTTTC. Protein sequence: CASSFGTQVPGANVLTF.

The chain recombines TRBV11-3 with TRBJ2-2; TRBD2 matches 11 bases. Germline loops: CDR1 SGHNT, CDR2 YENEEA. The CDR3 is 15 residues long. V trimming: 5 bases; J trimming: 9 bases; junction bases outside the gene matches: 8. CDR3 region: CASSNGGTSGRELFF. The CDR3 region has the DNA TGTGCCAGCAGCAACGGCGGGACTAGCGGCAGGGAGCTGTTTTTT.

The rearrangement uses TRBV7-9 and TRBJ2-6; D is uncertain. CDR1 is SEHNR, CDR2 FQNEAQ, per germline (reference sequence). With 5 bases removed from V and 4 bases from J, the gap between germline ends came to 6 bases. The CDR3 contains 13 residues. This CDR3 is CASSPPGANVLTF. DNA of the CDR3: TGTGCCAGCAGCCCCCCCGGGGCCAACGTCCTGACTTTC.

This chain joins TRBV19 and TRBJ1-4; D unclear. The length of the CDR3 is 15 residues. Germline CDR1 is LNHDA and CDR2 is SQIVND (reference sequence). The germline V and J ends were trimmed by 3 bases and 0 bases, with 8 bases remaining between them. The CDR3 sequence: CASSIGTTTNEKLFF. In DNA, the CDR3 is TGTGCCAGTAGTATCGGCACCACAACTAATGAAAAACTGTTTTTT.

The chain combines TRBV5-6 with TRBJ1-5; 9 bases agree with TRBD1. Per germline, CDR1 SGHDT and CDR2 YYEEEE. The CDR3 totals 15 residues. The trim removed 1 base at V and 6 bases at J, leaving 5 bases unmatched. The CDR3 loop is CASSLKGQGRQPQHF. The CDR3 region has the DNA TGTGCCAGCAGCTTGAAGGGACAGGGTCGTCAGCCCCAGCATTTT.

The chain carries TRBV28 and TRBJ1-3; 9 nucleotides agree with TRBD1. With 6 bases clipped from V and 1 base from J, the junction kept 4 bases outside the gene matches. This CDR3 has 15 amino acids. The germline gives CDR1 MDHEN, CDR2 SYDVKM. The CDR3 nucleotides are TGTGCCAGCAGGGGACAGGGTGCGTCTGGAAACACCATATATTTT. Its translation: CASRGQGASGNTIYF.

V gene TRBV28 combines with J gene TRBJ2-7; 8 nucleotides agree with TRBD2. J lost 7 bases, V lost 6 bases, and 11 bases had no gene match. Germline values: CDR1 MDHEN, CDR2 SYDVKM. The CDR3 runs 14 residues. CDR3 sequence: CASSPPGGPKEQYF. For the CDR3, the DNA is TGTGCCAGCAGCCCTCCGGGGGGGCCGAAAGAGCAGTACTTC.

V gene TRBV5-1 combines with J gene TRBJ1-1; D is ambiguous. The CDR3 sequence is 11 residues long. The V end was cut by 0 bases, the J end by 8 bases, with 5 bases between. Germline CDR1 SGHRS, CDR2 YFSETQ. This CDR3 reads CASSLDREAFF. The DNA for the CDR3 is TGCGCCAGCAGCTTGGATCGGGAAGCTTTCTTT.

The CDR3 here is CASSPLGQDEILYEQYF. The DNA for the CDR3 is TGTGCCAGCAGTCCACTTGGACAGGATGAAATTCTCTACGAGCAGTACTTC. The genes are TRBV27 and TRBJ2-7; 7 bases are shared with TRBD1. Trimming removed 5 bases from V and 3 bases from J; junction bases left unmatched: 16. There are 17 residues in the CDR3. Germline CDR1 is MNHEY and CDR2 is SMNVEV (reference sequence).

The chain has TRBV5-1 and TRBJ2-7; D remains unclear. Germline V gene lookup returns CDR1 SGHRS and CDR2 YFSETQ. Trimming shortened V by 4 bases and J by 4 bases, and 12 bases separated the two germline ends. The CDR3 runs to 13 residues. CDR3 coding DNA: TGCGCCAGCAGCCGATCTCCACCTTACGAGCAGTACTTC. It translates to CASSRSPPYEQYF.

CDR3 DNA: TGTGCCAGCAGCCCTCTAGCTAGCGGGAGTTACGAGCAGTACTTC. Translated: CASSPLASGSYEQYF. The gene calls are TRBV6-6 and TRBJ2-5, with 10 bases lining up with TRBD2. The J call may be faulty, since TRBJ2-7 better matches the DNA end. Germline V lookup: CDR1 MNHNY, CDR2 SVGAGI (reference sequence). CDR3 size: 15 residues.

This clone was picked up a small number of times. This chain joins TRBV5-1 and TRBJ2-7, with 8 positions matching TRBD1. V was pared by 5 bases and J by 3 bases, with 7 bases of the junction left unmatched. The CDR3 runs to 14 residues. Germline assignment: CDR1 SGHRS and CDR2 YFSETQ. The CDR3 is CASSKTGDDYEQYF. The CDR3 DNA reads as TGCGCCAGCAGTAAGACAGGGGATGACTACGAGCAGTACTTC. Together with reference TRBV5-1 and TRBJ2-7, the CDR3 gives the full variable domain: KAGVTQTPRYLIKTRGQQVTLSCSPISGHRSVSWYQQTPGQGLQFLFEYFSETQRNKGNFPGRFSGRQFSNSRSEMNVSTLELGDSALYLCASSKTGDDYEQYFGPGTRLTVT.

This clone was found once. In DNA, the CDR3 is TGCGCCAGCAGCACCGGGACAGGGATGTGGGAGACCCAGTACTTC. Translating it yields CASSTGTGMWETQYF. This sequence joins TRBV5-1 and TRBJ2-5; 9 bases match TRBD1. CDR1 and CDR2 (germline): SGHRS, YFSETQ. The CDR3 totals 15 residues. After removal of 4 bases from V and 5 bases from J, the junction contained 9 bases not matched to a gene. The whole variable domain, filled in from reference TRBV5-1 and TRBJ2-5, reads KAGVTQTPRYLIKTRGQQVTLSCSPISGHRSVSWYQQTPGQGLQFLFEYFSETQRNKGNFPGRFSGRQFSNSRSEMNVSTLELGDSALYLCASSTGTGMWETQYFGPGTRLLVL.

J is TRBJ2-2 and V is TRBV6-6, with TRBD2 as a possible D gene (6 bases). CDR3 size: 15 residues. V was trimmed by 5 bases and J by 5 bases, leaving 15 bases between them. Germline V gene lookup returns CDR1 MNHNY and CDR2 SVGAGI (reference sequence). In nucleotides, the CDR3 is TGTGCCAGCAGTGACGAAGGGCGGGAAACCGGGGAGCTGTTTTTT. Its translation: CASSDEGRETGELFF.

The chain has TRBV28 and TRBJ2-4; tentative D call: TRBD1 (6 bases). The germline V gene encodes CDR1 MDHEN and CDR2 SYDVKM. Trimming stripped 4 bases from V and 1 base from J, with 11 bases between. This CDR3 has 15 amino acids. The CDR3 here is CASSSLGAAKNIQYF. CDR3 bases: TGTGCCAGCAGTTCTTTGGGGGCGGCCAAAAACATTCAGTACTTC.

V usage is TRBV27 and J usage is TRBJ1-3; D is unclear. The ends were cut back, 1 base at V and 0 bases at J, with 16 bases in the middle. CDR1 and CDR2 from the germline V gene are MNHEY and SMNVEV (reference sequence). The CDR3 sequence is 18 residues long. The CDR3 nucleotides read TGTGCCAGCAGTTTATTATTAGGCCAGAAGGACTCTGGAAACACCATATATTTT. It encodes CASSLLLGQKDSGNTIYF.

The rearrangement links TRBV5-6 to TRBJ2-7; D gene ambiguous. CDR3 length: 12 amino acids. Trimming removed 2 bases from V and 6 bases from J, with 9 bases in between. Germline V gene lookup returns CDR1 SGHDT and CDR2 YYEEEE. The CDR3 region is CASSFASFEQYF. The CDR3 DNA reads TGTGCCAGCAGCTTTGCTAGTTTCGAGCAGTACTTC.

V gene TRBV10-2 combines with J gene TRBJ2-2; 10 bases fit TRBD2. The CDR3 spans 15 residues. J was trimmed by 6 bases and V by 4 bases; bases with no gene match: 5. CDR1 is WSHSY, CDR2 SAAADI, per germline. The CDR3 loop reads CASSVLAGESGELFF. In nucleotides, the CDR3 is TGCGCCAGCAGTGTGCTAGCGGGAGAATCCGGGGAGCTGTTTTTT.

The chain recombines TRBV18 with TRBJ2-2, with TRBD2 matching 8 bases. Germline loops: CDR1 KGHSH, CDR2 LQKENI. The CDR3 contains 16 residues. J was trimmed by 3 bases and V by 6 bases; bases with no gene match: 9. The CDR3 region has the DNA TGTGCCAGCTCCTCGTGGCGGGAGGTCGACACCGGGGAGCTGTTTTTT. Amino acids: CASSSWREVDTGELFF.

The rearrangement links TRBV28 to TRBJ2-1; 10 nucleotides agree with TRBD2. From germline, CDR1 is MDHEN and CDR2 SYDVKM. This CDR3 region has 17 residues. The ends lost 2 bases at V and 2 bases at J; junction bases unmatched: 6. The CDR3 region is CASSLTKAGGPYNEQFF. In DNA form, the CDR3 reads TGTGCCAGCAGTTTAACTAAAGCGGGAGGGCCCTACAATGAGCAGTTCTTC.

The chain couples TRBV15 to TRBJ1-4; D perhaps matches TRBD1 (6 bases). V was clipped by 1 base and J by 3 bases, with 9 bases between them. Germline V gene lookup returns CDR1 LNHNV and CDR2 YYDKDF (reference sequence). The CDR3 has 15 residues. The CDR3: CATSRGGQANEKLFF. The CDR3, as DNA: TGTGCCACCAGCAGAGGGGGGCAGGCTAATGAAAAACTGTTTTTT.

The chain joins TRBV27 to TRBJ2-7; 13 bases fit TRBD2. This CDR3 comprises 13 residues. After removal of 7 bases from V and 4 bases from J, the junction contained 1 base not matched to a gene. Per germline, CDR1 MNHEY and CDR2 SMNVEV (reference sequence). The CDR3 is CASKTSGRYEQYF. For the CDR3, the DNA is TGTGCCAGCAAGACTAGCGGGAGGTACGAGCAGTACTTC.

The V gene is TRBV5-4, the J gene TRBJ2-7, with 10 bases lining up with TRBD2. Germline CDR1 SGHNT, CDR2 YYREEE (reference sequence). V gave up 5 bases and J gave up 3 bases; unmatched junction bases: 8. This CDR3 region has 15 residues. CDR3 in DNA: TGTGCCAGCAGTACAGGACTAGCGGAGAACTACGAGCAGTACTTC. As protein: CASSTGLAENYEQYF.

The chain couples TRBV5-1 to TRBJ2-1; 9 nucleotides match TRBD2. This CDR3 is 16 amino acids long. Germline V lookup: CDR1 SGHRS, CDR2 YFSETQ. V lost 0 bases and J lost 3; bases outside the gene matches: 4. CDR3 residues: CASSLVAGVSYNEQFF. CDR3 bases: TGCGCCAGCAGCTTGGTAGCGGGAGTCAGCTACAATGAGCAGTTCTTC.